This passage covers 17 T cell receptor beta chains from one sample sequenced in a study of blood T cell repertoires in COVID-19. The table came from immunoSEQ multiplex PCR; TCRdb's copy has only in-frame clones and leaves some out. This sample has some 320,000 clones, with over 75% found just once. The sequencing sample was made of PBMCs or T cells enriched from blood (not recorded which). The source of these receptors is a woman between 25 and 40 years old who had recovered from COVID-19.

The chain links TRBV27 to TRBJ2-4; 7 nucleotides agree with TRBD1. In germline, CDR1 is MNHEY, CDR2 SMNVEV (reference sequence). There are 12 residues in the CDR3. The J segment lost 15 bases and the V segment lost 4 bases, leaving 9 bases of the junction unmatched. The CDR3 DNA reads TGTGCCAGCAGTTATACCGGGACAGCAATGTACTTC. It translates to CASSYTGTAMYF.

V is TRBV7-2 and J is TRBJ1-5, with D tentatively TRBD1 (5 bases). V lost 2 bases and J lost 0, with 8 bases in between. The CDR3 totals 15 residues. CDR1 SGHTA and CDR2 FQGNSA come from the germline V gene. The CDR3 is CASSLQGYSNQPQHF. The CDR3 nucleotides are TGTGCCAGCAGCTTACAGGGCTATAGCAATCAGCCCCAGCATTTT.

The CDR3 protein is CASIDQGGRSYGYTF. The CDR3 coding sequence is TGTGCCAGCATTGACCAGGGGGGCCGGAGCTATGGCTACACCTTC. The J gene is TRBJ1-2, the V gene TRBV2, with 7 bases that match TRBD1. V lost 7 bases, J lost 4 bases, and 12 bases stayed unmatched. Germline CDR1 and CDR2: SNHLY and FYNNEI. The CDR3 consists of 15 residues. The full variable domain, its missing parts supplied by reference TRBV2 and TRBJ1-2, is EPEVTQTPSHQVTQMGQEVILRCVPISNHLYFYWYRQILGQKVEFLVSFYNNEISEKSEIFDDQFSVERPDGSNFTLKIRSTKLEDSAMYFCASIDQGGRSYGYTFGSGTRLTVV.

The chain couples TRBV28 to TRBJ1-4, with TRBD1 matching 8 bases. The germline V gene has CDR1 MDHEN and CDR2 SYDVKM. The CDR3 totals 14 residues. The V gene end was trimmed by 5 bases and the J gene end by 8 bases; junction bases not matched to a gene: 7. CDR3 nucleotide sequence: TGTGCCAGCAGTGGACAGGGAGACGGCGAAAAACTGTTTTTT. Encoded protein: CASSGQGDGEKLFF.

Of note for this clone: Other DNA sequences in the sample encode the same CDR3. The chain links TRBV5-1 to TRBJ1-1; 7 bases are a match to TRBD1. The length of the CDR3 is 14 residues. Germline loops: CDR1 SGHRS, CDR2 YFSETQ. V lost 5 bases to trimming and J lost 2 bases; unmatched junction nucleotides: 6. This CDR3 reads CASSPGTANTEAFF. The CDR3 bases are TGCGCCAGCAGTCCCGGGACAGCAAACACTGAAGCTTTCTTT.

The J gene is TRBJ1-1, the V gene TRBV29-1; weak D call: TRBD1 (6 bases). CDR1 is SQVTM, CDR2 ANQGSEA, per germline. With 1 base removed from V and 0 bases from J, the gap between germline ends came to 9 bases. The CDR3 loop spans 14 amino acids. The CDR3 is CSVEVRGMNTEAFF. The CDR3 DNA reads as TGCAGCGTTGAAGTTAGGGGGATGAACACTGAAGCTTTCTTT.

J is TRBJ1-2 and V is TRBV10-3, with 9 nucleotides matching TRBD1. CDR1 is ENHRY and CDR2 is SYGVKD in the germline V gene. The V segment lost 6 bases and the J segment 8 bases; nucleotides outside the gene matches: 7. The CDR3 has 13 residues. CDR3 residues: CAIRPRDRVGYTF. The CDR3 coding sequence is TGTGCCATCAGGCCCCGGGACAGGGTAGGCTACACCTTC.

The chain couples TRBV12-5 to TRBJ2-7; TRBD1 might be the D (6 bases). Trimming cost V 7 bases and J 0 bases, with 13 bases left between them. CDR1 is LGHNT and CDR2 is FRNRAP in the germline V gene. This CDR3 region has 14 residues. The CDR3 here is CASAEGEISYEQYF. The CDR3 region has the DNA TGTGCTAGTGCAGAGGGGGAGATCTCCTACGAGCAGTACTTC.

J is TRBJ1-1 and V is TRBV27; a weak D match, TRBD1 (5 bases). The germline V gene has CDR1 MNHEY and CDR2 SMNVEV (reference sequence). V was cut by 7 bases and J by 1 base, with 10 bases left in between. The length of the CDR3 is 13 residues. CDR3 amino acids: CASTPGGNTEAFF. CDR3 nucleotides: TGTGCCAGCACCCCGGGGGGGAACACTGAAGCTTTCTTT.

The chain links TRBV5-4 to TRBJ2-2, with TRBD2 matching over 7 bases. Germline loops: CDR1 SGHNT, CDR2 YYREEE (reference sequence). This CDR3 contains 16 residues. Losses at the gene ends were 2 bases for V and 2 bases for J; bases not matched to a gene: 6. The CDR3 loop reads CASSFGLAVNTGELFF. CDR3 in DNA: TGTGCCAGCAGCTTTGGGCTAGCGGTAAACACCGGGGAGCTGTTTTTT.

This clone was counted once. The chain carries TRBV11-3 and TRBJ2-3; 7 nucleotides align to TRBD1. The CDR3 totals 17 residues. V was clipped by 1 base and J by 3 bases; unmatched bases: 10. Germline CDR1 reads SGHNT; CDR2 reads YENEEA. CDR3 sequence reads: CASSLGTRDSLTDTQYF. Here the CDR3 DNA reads TGTGCCAGCAGCTTAGGCACCCGGGACAGCCTTACAGATACGCAGTATTTT. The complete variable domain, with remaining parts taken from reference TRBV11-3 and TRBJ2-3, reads EAGVVQSPRYKIIEKKQPVAFWCNPISGHNTLYWYLQNLGQGPELLIRYENEEAVDDSQLPKDRFSAERLKGVDSTLKIQPAELGDSAVYLCASSLGTRDSLTDTQYFGPGTRLTVL.

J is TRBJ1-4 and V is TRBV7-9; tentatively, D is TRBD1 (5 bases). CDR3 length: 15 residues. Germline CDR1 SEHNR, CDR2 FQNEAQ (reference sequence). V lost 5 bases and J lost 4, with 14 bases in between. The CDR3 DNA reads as TGTGCCAGCAGCCTCTGGGCGGGGGGTAATGAAAAACTGTTTTTT. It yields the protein CASSLWAGGNEKLFF.

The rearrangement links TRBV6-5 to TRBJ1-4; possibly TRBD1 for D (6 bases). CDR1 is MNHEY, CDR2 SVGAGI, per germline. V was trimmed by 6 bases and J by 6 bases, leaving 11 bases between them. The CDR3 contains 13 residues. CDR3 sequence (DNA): TGTGCCAGCAGGCCAGGGGCTCATGAAAAACTGTTTTTT. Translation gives CASRPGAHEKLFF.

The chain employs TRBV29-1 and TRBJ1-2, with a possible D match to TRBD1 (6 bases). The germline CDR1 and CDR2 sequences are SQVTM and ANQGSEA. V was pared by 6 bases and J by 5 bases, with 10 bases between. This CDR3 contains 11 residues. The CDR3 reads CSVRQAYGYTF. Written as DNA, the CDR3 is TGCAGCGTGAGACAGGCTTATGGCTACACCTTC.

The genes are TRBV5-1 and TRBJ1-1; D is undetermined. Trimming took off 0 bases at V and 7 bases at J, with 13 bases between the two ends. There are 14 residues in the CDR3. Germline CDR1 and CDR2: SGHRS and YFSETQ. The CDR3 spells CASSLADWQVEAFF. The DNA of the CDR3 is TGCGCCAGCAGCTTGGCCGATTGGCAGGTTGAAGCTTTCTTT.

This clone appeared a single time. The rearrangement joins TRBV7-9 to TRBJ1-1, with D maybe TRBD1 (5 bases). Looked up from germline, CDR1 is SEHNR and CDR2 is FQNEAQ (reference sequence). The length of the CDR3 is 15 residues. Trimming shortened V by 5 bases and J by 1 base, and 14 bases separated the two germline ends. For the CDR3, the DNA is TGTGCCAGCAGCCCCGCGGGGACGGAGAACACTGAAGCTTTCTTT. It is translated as CASSPAGTENTEAFF. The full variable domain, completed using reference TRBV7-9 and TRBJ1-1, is DTGVSQNPRHKITKRGQNVTFRCDPISEHNRLYWYRQTLGQGPEFLTYFQNEAQLEKSRLLSDRFSAERPKGSFSTLEIQRTEQGDSAMYLCASSPAGTENTEAFFGQGTRLTVV.

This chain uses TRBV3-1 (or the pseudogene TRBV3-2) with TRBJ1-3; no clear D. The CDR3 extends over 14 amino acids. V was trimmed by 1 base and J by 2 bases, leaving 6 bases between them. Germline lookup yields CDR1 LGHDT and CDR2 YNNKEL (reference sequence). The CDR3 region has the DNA TGTGCCAGCAGCCAAGTTTATACTGGAAACACCATATATTTT. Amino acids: CASSQVYTGNTIYF.